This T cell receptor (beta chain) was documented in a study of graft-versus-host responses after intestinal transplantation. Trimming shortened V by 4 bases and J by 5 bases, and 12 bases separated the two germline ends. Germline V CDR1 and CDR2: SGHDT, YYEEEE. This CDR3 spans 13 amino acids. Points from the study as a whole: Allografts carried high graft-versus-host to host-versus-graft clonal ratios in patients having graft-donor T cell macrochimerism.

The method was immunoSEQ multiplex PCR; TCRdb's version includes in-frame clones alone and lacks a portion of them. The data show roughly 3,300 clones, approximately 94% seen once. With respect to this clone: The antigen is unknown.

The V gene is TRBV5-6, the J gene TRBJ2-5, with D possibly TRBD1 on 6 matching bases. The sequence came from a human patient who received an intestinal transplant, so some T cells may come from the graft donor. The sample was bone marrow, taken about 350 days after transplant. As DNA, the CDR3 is TGTGCCAGCAGCACACAGGGTATGGAGACCCAGTACTTC. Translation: CASSTQGMETQYF.